This T cell receptor beta chain is drawn from a study of shared clonotypes between healthy human individuals. Template amounts of roughly 280 ng DNA, tens of thousands of T cell genomes, were employed in unsorted PBMC replicate PCRs. The repertoire was sequenced with immunoSEQ multiplex PCR; TCRdb's copy has only in-frame clones and lacks some. The sample consists of about 470,000 clones, roughly 83% of them appearing once. There are 15 residues in the CDR3. V shed 6 bases, J shed 5 bases, and the junction held 11 bases outside the gene matches. CDR1 and CDR2 (germline): SNHLY, FYNNEI. Material: PBMCs. The TCR was taken from a woman in her thirties or forties in good health. Some clones in this sample may be carry-over from other donors' samples. This sequence joins TRBV2 and TRBJ2-7; 9 nucleotides line up with TRBD2. In DNA form, the CDR3 reads TGTGCCAGCAGCCCAGCGGGGGGCGGATGGGACGAGCAGTACTTC. This gives the protein CASSPAGGGWDEQYF.